There are many counts of the clone carrying this TCR beta chain. These data originate in a study of blood T cells in healthy people across ages. Alongside a J-beta primer mix, a sample-barcoded 5' primer served in a second PCR lasting roughly 6 to 12 cycles. TCRdb analysed the 5' RACE reads with MiXCR anew, one entry per CDR3 protein. The table includes hundreds of thousands of distinct CDR3 sequences, around half detected once. Researchers collected roughly 9.8 milliliters of peripheral blood from every single donor. CDR3 length: 15 amino acids. Germline lookup yields CDR1 SGHTA and CDR2 FQGNSA. V dropped 2 bases and J dropped 3 bases, with 14 bases sitting between them.

The TCR was taken from a woman in her sixties or seventies in good health. The sequencing sample was made of blood. The chain couples TRBV7-2 to TRBJ2-7, with D possibly being TRBD1 or TRBD2 (7 bases each). In nucleotides, the CDR3 is TGTGCCAGCAGCTTATCAGCGGGACAGAACTACGAGCAGTACTTC. This encodes CASSLSAGQNYEQYF.